The 6 T cell receptor beta chains given below trace back to one sample, sequenced in a study of cytomegalovirus exposure and HLA in healthy donors. PCR involved 60 Vbeta and 13 Jbeta primers. TCRdb keeps only in-frame clones here, not all; method: immunoSEQ multiplex PCR. This sample has over 130,000 clones, with approximately 85% found just once. Sequenced input: PBMCs. The origin of the receptors is a man aged 45-65 years in good health and CMV-seropositive.

This sequence joins TRBV2 and TRBJ1-1; possible D gene TRBD1, 6 bases. V was shortened by 8 bases and J by 4 bases, with 14 bases between the two germline ends. The CDR3 totals 13 residues. CDR1 is SNHLY, CDR2 FYNNEI, per germline. The CDR3, as DNA: TGTGCCAGCGGGCGTTGGGACACCACTGAAGCTTTCTTT. Residues: CASGRWDTTEAFF. Variable domain in full (rest from reference TRBV2 and TRBJ1-1): EPEVTQTPSHQVTQMGQEVILRCVPISNHLYFYWYRQILGQKVEFLVSFYNNEISEKSEIFDDQFSVERPDGSNFTLKIRSTKLEDSAMYFCASGRWDTTEAFFGQGTRLTVV.

This chain uses TRBV7-2 with TRBJ2-1; 12 nucleotides match TRBD2. Germline V gene data show CDR1 as SGHTA and CDR2 as FQGNSA. Trimming removed 4 bases from V and 6 bases from J; junction bases left unmatched: 4. This CDR3 contains 15 residues. The CDR3 reads CASSSRLAGVNEQFF. In nucleotides, the CDR3 is TGTGCCAGCAGCTCGCGACTAGCGGGAGTCAATGAGCAGTTCTTC. Supplemented by reference TRBV7-2 and TRBJ2-1, the full variable domain reads GAGVSQSPSNKVTEKGKDVELRCDPISGHTALYWYRQSLGQGLEFLIYFQGNSAPDKSGLPSDRFSAERTGGSVSTLTIQRTQQEDSAVYLCASSSRLAGVNEQFFGPGTRLTVL.

The V gene is TRBV7-9, the J gene TRBJ2-7; D uncertain. Germline V gives CDR1 SEHNR, CDR2 FQNEAQ (reference sequence). Trimming removed 2 bases at V and 2 bases at J, with 7 bases between. The length of the CDR3 is 13 residues. CDR3 in DNA: TGTGCCAGCAGCTTAAACGGAGCCTACGAGCAGTACTTC. Its protein product is CASSLNGAYEQYF.

The rearrangement joins TRBV29-1 to TRBJ2-6; D call uncertain. The ends were cut back, 1 base at V and 0 bases at J, with 7 bases in the middle. The CDR3 consists of 15 residues. Per the germline V gene, CDR1 is SQVTM and CDR2 is ANQGSEA. The CDR3 DNA reads as TGCAGCGTTGAAGGGCCGTCCTCTGGGGCCAACGTCCTGACTTTC. This translates into CSVEGPSSGANVLTF.

This clone was recorded a few times. The chain links TRBV2 to TRBJ2-3; 7 nucleotides align to TRBD2. The germline V gene encodes CDR1 SNHLY and CDR2 FYNNEI. The trim removed 4 bases at V and 2 bases at J, leaving 6 bases unmatched. The CDR3 has 15 residues. This CDR3 is CASSGPSGYTDTQYF. The CDR3 DNA reads TGTGCCAGCAGTGGCCCTAGCGGCTACACAGATACGCAGTATTTT. Filled out from reference TRBV2 and TRBJ2-3, the complete variable domain reads EPEVTQTPSHQVTQMGQEVILRCVPISNHLYFYWYRQILGQKVEFLVSFYNNEISEKSEIFDDQFSVERPDGSNFTLKIRSTKLEDSAMYFCASSGPSGYTDTQYFGPGTRLTVL.

V is TRBV28 and J is TRBJ2-7, with TRBD1 matching over 7 bases. Unmatched junction bases numbered 4, after V lost 4 bases and J lost 4 bases. Germline CDR1 reads MDHEN; CDR2 reads SYDVKM. There are 13 residues in the CDR3. CDR3 in amino acids: CASSSGGWYEQYF. CDR3 nucleotide sequence: TGTGCCAGCAGTTCAGGGGGTTGGTACGAGCAGTACTTC.